The text below deals with one T cell receptor beta chain. Its target is not known. CDR3 length: 17 residues. Germline values: CDR1 SGHNT, CDR2 YYREEE (reference sequence). After removal of 0 bases from V and 5 bases from J, the junction contained 9 bases not matched to a gene. This sample stems from a study of shared clonotypes between healthy human individuals. Study-wide findings and caveats: Shared across a handful of donors were about 4.6% of the naive CD4 clonotypes.

The donor population consisted of healthy HIV-negative adults with no recent acute infections or vaccinations. CD4+ cells underwent separation, giving CD45RA+ naive and CD45RA-negative memory subsets. Sorted-subset replicate PCR reactions were performed with about 200 ng DNA, corresponding to about 30,000 T cell genomes. Produced via immunoSEQ multiplex PCR; TCRdb's table is partial and in-frame only. The data contain 2 million to 3 million clones, 80% to 95% of them singletons. The sequenced sample consisted of naive CD4+ T cells from PBMCs. Subset here: CD45RA+ positively selected. The J gene is TRBJ2-3, the V gene TRBV5-4; TRBD1 matches at 10 bases. The clonotype comes from a man between 18 and 35 years old in good health. Some clones in this sample may be carry-over from other donors' samples. As DNA, the CDR3 is TGTGCCAGCAGCTTGGGGGTGACAGGGGGCGCGCAAGATACGCAGTATTTT. This encodes CASSLGVTGGAQDTQYF.